This entry lists 20 T cell receptor beta chains sequenced from one sample in a study of OX40 agonist ivuxolimab in advanced cancers. Profiled with immunoSEQ multiplex PCR; TCRdb holds only in-frame clones, not every one. The table includes about 35,000 clones, over 65% detected once. The source material was CD4+ or CD8+ T cells sorted from blood, sampled in a trial of the OX40 agonist ivuxolimab. These receptors were taken from an adult with an advanced solid tumor such as melanoma, head and neck, liver or kidney cancer.

This chain links TRBV28 with TRBJ2-1; weak D call: TRBD2 (5 bases). V gave up 3 bases and J gave up 2 bases, with 8 bases separating them. The germline CDR1 and CDR2 sequences are MDHEN and SYDVKM. This CDR3 contains 14 residues. The CDR3 DNA reads as TGTGCCAGCAGTTTGCAGCGGACCTACAATGAGCAGTTCTTC. Translation gives CASSLQRTYNEQFF.

V usage is TRBV7-9 and J usage is TRBJ2-5; 7 bases are shared with TRBD2. After removal of 5 bases from V and 5 bases from J, the junction contained 11 bases not matched to a gene. Per the germline V gene, CDR1 is SEHNR and CDR2 is FQNEAQ (reference sequence). This CDR3 is built from 15 residues. This CDR3 is CASSPAGVWRETQYF. In DNA, the CDR3 is TGTGCCAGCAGCCCCGCGGGAGTCTGGAGGGAGACCCAGTACTTC. The full variable domain, its missing parts supplied by reference TRBV7-9 and TRBJ2-5, is DTGVSQNPRHKITKRGQNVTFRCDPISEHNRLYWYRQTLGQGPEFLTYFQNEAQLEKSRLLSDRFSAERPKGSFSTLEIQRTEQGDSAMYLCASSPAGVWRETQYFGPGTRLLVL.

In this sample, this clone turned up once. The chain links TRBV19 to TRBJ2-1, with D perhaps being TRBD1 or TRBD2 (6 bases each). The CDR3 has 16 amino acids. V gave up 3 bases and J gave up 1 base, with 13 bases separating them. Germline V CDR1 and CDR2: LNHDA, SQIVND (reference sequence). The CDR3 sequence is CASSILGGPSYNEQFF. For the CDR3, the DNA is TGTGCCAGTAGTATTTTAGGGGGGCCTTCCTACAATGAGCAGTTCTTC.

The genes are TRBV4-1 and TRBJ2-1; the D is unclear. The germline V gene encodes CDR1 MGHRA and CDR2 YSYEKL. The CDR3 loop spans 14 amino acids. V lost 4 bases and J 4 bases, leaving 11 bases between the germline ends. The CDR3 DNA reads TGCGCCAGCAGCCCCCCTAAGGGTTACAATGAGCAGTTCTTC. Protein: CASSPPKGYNEQFF.

The J gene is TRBJ1-4, the V gene TRBV28; D gene uncertain. Germline CDR1 and CDR2: MDHEN and SYDVKM. V lost 8 bases and J 3 bases, leaving 13 bases between the germline ends. The CDR3 is made up of 14 amino acids. CDR3 sequence reads: CASFRPRPNEKLFF. The CDR3 DNA reads as TGTGCCAGCTTCAGGCCGCGGCCTAATGAAAAACTGTTTTTT.

The CDR3 region is CASSALRHRDNYGYTF. CDR3 DNA sequence: TGCGCCAGCAGCGCCCTGAGGCACAGGGACAACTATGGCTACACCTTC. The chain couples TRBV5-1 to TRBJ1-2, with a tentative D call TRBD1 (6 bases). The CDR3 contains 16 residues. Trimming pared 4 bases from V and 2 bases from J, leaving 18 bases between. Germline V CDR1 and CDR2: SGHRS, YFSETQ.

The chain is built from TRBV6-5 and TRBJ2-7; D remains ambiguous. Germline-derived CDR1 and CDR2 are MNHEY and SVGAGI. Between the trimmed V and J ends, which lost 3 bases and 7 bases, there was a span of 10 bases. The CDR3 contains 12 residues. CDR3: CASSYLGREQYF. The DNA for the CDR3 is TGTGCCAGCAGTTATTTAGGTAGGGAGCAGTACTTC.

The rearrangement uses TRBV28 and TRBJ2-7, with D perhaps given as TRBD1 or TRBD2 (5 bases each). The CDR3 length is 17 residues. In germline, CDR1 is MDHEN, CDR2 SYDVKM. Trimming removed 2 bases at V and 0 bases at J, with 17 bases between. CDR3 in amino acids: CASSLPLPPGSSYEQYF. DNA of the CDR3: TGTGCCAGCAGTTTACCCCTCCCGCCAGGGAGCTCCTACGAGCAGTACTTC.

The chain links TRBV15 to TRBJ2-7; no clear D. The germline CDR1 and CDR2 sequences are LNHNV and YYDKDF (reference sequence). Trimming left V 1 base short and J 2 bases short, with 3 bases between. CDR3 length: 12 residues. The CDR3 region has the DNA TGTGCCACCAGCAGAGGCCCCTACGAGCAGTACTTC. Its translation is CATSRGPYEQYF.

The CDR3 DNA is TGTGCCAGCAGTTTATTCAGGAACACTGAAGCTTTCTTT. Its protein product is CASSLFRNTEAFF. This sequence joins TRBV27 and TRBJ1-1; the D is unclear. The CDR3 spans 13 residues. Germline assignment: CDR1 MNHEY and CDR2 SMNVEV (reference sequence). With 1 base removed from V and 1 base from J, the gap between germline ends came to 4 bases.

The chain links TRBV28 to TRBJ1-2, with no clear D. The CDR3 sequence is 13 residues long. Trimming removed 3 bases at V and 2 bases at J, with 7 bases between. Germline assignment: CDR1 MDHEN and CDR2 SYDVKM. CDR3 nucleotide sequence: TGTGCCAGCAGTTTGGGCTTGAACTATGGCTACACCTTC. It yields the protein CASSLGLNYGYTF.

The J gene is TRBJ2-7, the V gene TRBV9, with D uncertain. V was clipped by 4 bases and J by 0 bases, with 8 bases between them. Germline CDR1 SGDLS, CDR2 YYNGEE. The CDR3 contains 13 residues. Written as DNA, the CDR3 is TGTGCCAGCAGCTTCTCCCCCTCCTACGAGCAGTACTTC. Translated, it gives CASSFSPSYEQYF.

This clone occurred once. The chain employs TRBV27 and TRBJ2-7; D ambiguous. Germline V lookup: CDR1 MNHEY, CDR2 SMNVEV (reference sequence). Trimming took off 7 bases at V and 2 bases at J, with 12 bases between the two ends. The CDR3 sequence is 13 residues long. CDR3 sequence reads: CASKSYGPYEQYF. The CDR3 coding sequence is TGTGCCAGCAAAAGTTACGGGCCCTACGAGCAGTACTTC.

In this sample, this clone turned up once. The gene calls are TRBV7-6 and TRBJ2-1; D is unclear. CDR1 SGHVS and CDR2 FNYEAQ come from the germline V gene. CDR3 length: 15 residues. V was pared by 6 bases and J by 0 bases, with 12 bases between. CDR3 DNA: TGTGCCAGCAGTCCCACGACAAGCTCCTACAATGAGCAGTTCTTC. This codes for CASSPTTSSYNEQFF.

This chain uses TRBV19 with TRBJ1-2, with 10 bases aligning to TRBD1. This CDR3 has 14 amino acids. Germline V gene data show CDR1 as LNHDA and CDR2 as SQIVND (reference sequence). The J segment lost 12 bases and the V segment lost 5 bases, leaving 12 bases of the junction unmatched. In nucleotides, the CDR3 is TGTGCCAGTAGTTCGGTCCCGGGACAGGGGACGGACACCTTC. This codes for CASSSVPGQGTDTF.

V is TRBV5-8 and J is TRBJ2-1, with D tentatively TRBD2 (6 bases). CDR1 is SGHTS, CDR2 YDEGEE, per germline. The CDR3 sequence is 16 residues long. V gave up 4 bases and J gave up 4 bases, with 18 bases separating them. The CDR3 region is CASSPDAGFLYNEQFF. The CDR3 DNA reads TGTGCCAGCAGCCCGGATGCGGGGTTCTTGTACAATGAGCAGTTCTTC. Based on the CDR3 plus reference TRBV5-8 and TRBJ2-1, the full variable domain is EAGVTQSPTHLIKTRGQQATLRCSPISGHTSVYWYQQALGLGLQFLLWYDEGEERNRGNFPPRFSGRQFPNYSSELNVNALELEDSALYLCASSPDAGFLYNEQFFGPGTRLTVL.

V usage is TRBV25-1 and J usage is TRBJ1-2; 8 bases align to TRBD1. The junction had 11 bases not matched to a gene; V was cut back by 7 bases and J by 4 bases. The V gene's germline CDR1 is MGHDK and CDR2 SYGVNS. CDR3 length: 15 amino acids. Written as DNA, the CDR3 is TGTGCCAGCAAAGTCAGGGGGCCTACCCTCTATGGCTACACCTTC. Encoded protein: CASKVRGPTLYGYTF.

The rearrangement uses TRBV7-6 and TRBJ2-3; D gene ambiguous. This CDR3 is 11 amino acids long. With 8 bases removed from V and 0 bases from J, the gap between germline ends came to 3 bases. CDR1 and CDR2 (germline): SGHVS, FNYEAQ. CDR3 DNA: TGTGCCAGCTCAAGCACAGATACGCAGTATTTT. It specifies CASSSTDTQYF. The variable domain in full, with the rest retrieved from reference TRBV7-6 and TRBJ2-3, is GAGVSQSPRYKVTKRGQDVALRCDPISGHVSLYWYRQALGQGPEFLTYFNYEAQQDKSGLPNDRFSAERPEGSISTLTIQRTEQRDSAMYRCASSSTDTQYFGPGTRLTVL.

DNA for the CDR3: TGTGCCAGCAGGGGAGGAGGCGGAAATCAGCCCCAGCATTTT. It yields the protein CASRGGGGNQPQHF. This chain joins TRBV6-5 and TRBJ1-5; D is ambiguous. The germline CDR1 and CDR2 sequences are MNHEY and SVGAGI. CDR3 length equals 14 residues. With 6 bases removed from V and 4 bases from J, the gap between germline ends came to 13 bases.

The rearrangement uses TRBV11-2 and TRBJ2-3, with 7 nucleotides matching TRBD2. The trim removed 5 bases at V and 2 bases at J, leaving 10 bases unmatched. This CDR3 has 16 residues. The germline gives CDR1 SGHAT, CDR2 FQNNGV. The CDR3 DNA sequence: TGTGCCAGCAGCCCATCAGCCGGGAGGAACACAGATACGCAGTATTTT. It encodes CASSPSAGRNTDTQYF.